This record concerns one T cell receptor beta chain sequence. Its antigen is as yet unknown. This entry belongs to a study of cytomegalovirus exposure and HLA in healthy donors. About the study: Researchers previously reported finding fewer than 140 million unique TCR beta sequences from 170 million or so T cells. The study's early data release held roughly 91 million unique TCRs from HLA-typed donors. Findings of the study overall: There were fewer than 200 TCR beta chains listed as cytomegalovirus-associated. Through in vitro validation, three CMV-associated chains were shown to be specific for CMV antigens.

V lost 5 bases to trimming and J lost 5 bases; unmatched junction nucleotides: 2. The germline V gene encodes CDR1 MNHEY and CDR2 SMNVEV (reference sequence). The CDR3 is made up of 13 amino acids. Primers included in the PCR were 60 Vbeta and 13 Jbeta primers. Method: immunoSEQ multiplex PCR; TCRdb's copy keeps in-frame clones and lacks some. The data hold about 110,000 clones, with roughly 82% observed a single time. The chain uses TRBV27 and TRBJ2-2, with 7 bases fitting TRBD2. The receptor comes from a male donor in good health and CMV-seronegative. The material sequenced was PBMCs. In nucleotides, the CDR3 is TGTGCCAGCAGTGTTAGCGGGACCGGGGAGCTGTTTTTT. It codes for CASSVSGTGELFF.